Following are 2 T cell receptor beta chains from one sample sequenced in a study of blood T cell repertoires in COVID-19. TCRdb's copy holds only in-frame clones and misses some; the assay was immunoSEQ multiplex PCR. The sample has 150,000 to 200,000 clones, roughly four fifths seen once. Sequenced input: peripheral blood. These TCRs come from a woman of 80 years or more with COVID-19, enrolled during active disease.

The chain carries TRBV18 and TRBJ2-3; TRBD1 is a possible D gene (5 bases). The CDR3 loop spans 15 amino acids. CDR1 and CDR2 from the germline V gene are KGHSH and LQKENI. Trimming stripped 3 bases from V and 0 bases from J, with 10 bases between. The CDR3 DNA follows: TGTGCCAGCTCACCCCGGACACTAAGCACAGATACGCAGTATTTT. It yields the protein CASSPRTLSTDTQYF.

The chain uses TRBV19 and TRBJ2-3, with D unclear. Looked up from germline, CDR1 is LNHDA and CDR2 is SQIVND (reference sequence). V lost 7 bases and J lost 2, with 16 bases in between. The CDR3 covers 15 residues. The CDR3: CASNKRGVDTDTQYF. The CDR3 region has the DNA TGTGCCAGTAATAAACGCGGCGTGGACACAGATACGCAGTATTTT.